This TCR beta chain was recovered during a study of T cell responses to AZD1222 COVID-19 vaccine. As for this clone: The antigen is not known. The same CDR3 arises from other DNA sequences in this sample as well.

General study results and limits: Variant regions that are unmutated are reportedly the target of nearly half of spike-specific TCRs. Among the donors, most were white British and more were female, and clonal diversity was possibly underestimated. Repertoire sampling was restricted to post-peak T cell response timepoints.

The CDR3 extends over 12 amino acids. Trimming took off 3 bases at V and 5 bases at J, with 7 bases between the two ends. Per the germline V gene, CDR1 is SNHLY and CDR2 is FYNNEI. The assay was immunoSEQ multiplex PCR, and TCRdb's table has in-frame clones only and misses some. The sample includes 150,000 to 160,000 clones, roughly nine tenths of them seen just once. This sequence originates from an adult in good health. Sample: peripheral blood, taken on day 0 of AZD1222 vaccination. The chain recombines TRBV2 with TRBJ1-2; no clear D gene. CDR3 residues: CASSDVGYGYTF. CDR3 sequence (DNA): TGTGCCAGCAGTGATGTAGGGTATGGCTACACCTTC.